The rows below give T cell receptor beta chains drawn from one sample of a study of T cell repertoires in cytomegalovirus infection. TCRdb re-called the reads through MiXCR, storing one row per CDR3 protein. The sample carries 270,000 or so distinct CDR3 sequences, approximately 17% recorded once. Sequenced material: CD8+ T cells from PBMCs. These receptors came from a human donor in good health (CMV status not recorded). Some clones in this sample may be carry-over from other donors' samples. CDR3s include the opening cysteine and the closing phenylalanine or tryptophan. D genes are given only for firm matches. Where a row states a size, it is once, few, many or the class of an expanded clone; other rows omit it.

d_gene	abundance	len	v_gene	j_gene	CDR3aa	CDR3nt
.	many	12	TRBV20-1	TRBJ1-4	CSARGFREKLFF	TGCAGTGCTAGAGGATTCAGGGAAAAACTGTTTTTT
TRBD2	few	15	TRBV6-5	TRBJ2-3	CASSYSAGDADTQYF	TGTGCCAGCAGTTACTCGGCGGGGGATGCAGATACGCAGTATTTT
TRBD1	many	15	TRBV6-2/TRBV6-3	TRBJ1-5	CASRATDRANQPQHF	TGTGCCAGCAGGGCGACCGACAGGGCAAATCAGCCCCAGCATTTT
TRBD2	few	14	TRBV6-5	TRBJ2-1	CASSSRLAGNEQFF	TGTGCCAGCAGCTCAAGACTAGCGGGCAATGAGCAGTTCTTC
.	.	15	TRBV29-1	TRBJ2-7	CSVEGQFESSYEQYF	TGCAGCGTCGAAGGACAGTTTGAAAGCTCCTACGAGCAGTACTTC
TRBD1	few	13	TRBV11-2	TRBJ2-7	CASSLGTGAEQYF	TGTGCCAGCAGCCTAGGGACAGGGGCCGAGCAGTACTTC
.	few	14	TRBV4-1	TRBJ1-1	CASSPPVKNTEAFF	TGCGCCAGCAGCCCCCCAGTAAAGAACACTGAAGCTTTCTTT
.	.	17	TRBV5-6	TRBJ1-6	CASSERTRSSYNSPLHF	TGTGCCAGCAGCGAAAGGACACGGAGCTCCTATAATTCACCCCTCCACTTT
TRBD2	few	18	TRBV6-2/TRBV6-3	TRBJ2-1	CASSYKRGLAEIKGVQFF	TGTGCCAGCAGTTATAAGAGGGGACTAGCGGAGATAAAGGGGGTGCAGTTCTTC
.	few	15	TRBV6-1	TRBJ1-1	CASIPDSAENTEAFF	TGTGCCAGCATACCCGACAGTGCCGAGAACACTGAAGCTTTCTTT
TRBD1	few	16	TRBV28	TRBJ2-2	CASSPWTGSNTGELFF	TGTGCCAGCAGTCCTTGGACAGGGAGCAACACCGGGGAGCTGTTTTTT
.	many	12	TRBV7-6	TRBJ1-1	CASSWDNTEAFF	TGTGCCAGCAGCTGGGACAACACTGAAGCTTTCTTT
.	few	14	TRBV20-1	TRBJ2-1	CSARDGSRVDEQFF	TGCAGTGCTAGAGATGGCTCCAGGGTGGATGAGCAGTTCTTC
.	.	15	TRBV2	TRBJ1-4	CASSEGTATNEKLFF	TGTGCCAGCAGTGAAGGGACAGCAACTAATGAAAAACTGTTTTTT
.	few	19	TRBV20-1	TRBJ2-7	CSARDLQGHPGQNRYEQYF	TGCAGTGCTAGAGATTTGCAGGGACACCCGGGGCAGAACCGGTACGAGCAGTACTTC
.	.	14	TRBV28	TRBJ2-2	CASKITDYTGELFF	TGTGCCAGCAAAATAACAGACTACACCGGGGAGCTGTTTTTT
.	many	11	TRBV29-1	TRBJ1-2	CSVRDMYGYTF	TGCAGCGTCCGGGACATGTATGGCTACACCTTC
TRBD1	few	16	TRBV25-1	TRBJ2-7	CASSEYFPTGADEQYF	TGTGCCAGCAGTGAATATTTCCCTACAGGGGCTGACGAGCAGTACTTC
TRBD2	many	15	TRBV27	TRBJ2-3	CASSYLSGVLDTQYF	TGTGCCAGCAGTTACCTTAGCGGGGTCTTGGATACGCAGTATTTT
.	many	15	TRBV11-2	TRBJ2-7	CASSLGPGDSYEQYF	TGTGCCAGCAGCTTAGGACCAGGGGACTCCTACGAGCAGTACTTC
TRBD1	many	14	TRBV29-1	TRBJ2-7	CSVEHRDSSYEQYF	TGCAGCGTTGAACATCGGGACAGCTCCTACGAGCAGTACTTC
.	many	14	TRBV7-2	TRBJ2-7	CASSLSPGTYEQYF	TGTGCCAGCAGCTTATCGCCAGGGACCTACGAGCAGTACTTC
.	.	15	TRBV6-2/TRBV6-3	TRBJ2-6	CASSYSIAGANVLTF	TGTGCCAGCAGTTACTCGATAGCTGGGGCCAACGTCCTGACTTTC
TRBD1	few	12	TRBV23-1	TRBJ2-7	CASSQSGQVKSF	TGCGCCAGCAGTCAATCCGGACAGGTGAAGTCTTTC
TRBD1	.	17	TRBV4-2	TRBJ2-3	CASSQETSMDRDDTQYF	TGTGCCAGCAGCCAAGAAACATCCATGGACAGGGATGATACGCAGTATTTT
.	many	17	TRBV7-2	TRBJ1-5	CASSQDSWSYSNQPQHF	TGTGCCAGCAGCCAGGACTCCTGGTCCTATAGCAATCAGCCCCAGCATTTT
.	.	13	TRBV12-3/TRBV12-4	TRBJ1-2	CASSPGGFYGYTF	TGTGCCAGCAGCCCCGGGGGTTTTTATGGCTACACCTTC
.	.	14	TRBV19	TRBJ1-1	CASSMGGLNTEAFF	TGTGCCAGTAGTATGGGGGGATTGAACACTGAAGCTTTCTTT
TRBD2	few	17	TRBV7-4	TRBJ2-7	CASSSTRLAGAIYEQYF	TGTGCCAGCAGCTCAACGCGACTAGCGGGGGCCATTTACGAGCAGTACTTC
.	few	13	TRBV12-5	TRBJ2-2	CASGLGSTGELFF	TGTGCTAGTGGTTTGGGTAGCACCGGGGAGCTGTTTTTT
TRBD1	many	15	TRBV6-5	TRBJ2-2	CASDGTGGGSGELFF	TGTGCCAGCGACGGGACAGGGGGAGGTTCCGGGGAGCTGTTTTTT
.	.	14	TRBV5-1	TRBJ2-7	CASSLDSYSYEQYF	TGCGCCAGCAGCCTCGACAGTTACTCCTACGAGCAGTACTTC
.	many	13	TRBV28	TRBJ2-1	CASSSVRVNEQFF	TGTGCCAGCAGTTCGGTCAGGGTGAATGAGCAGTTCTTC
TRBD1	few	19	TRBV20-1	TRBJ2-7	CSARGEGGQGITYGQEQYF	TGCAGTGCTAGAGGCGAAGGAGGACAGGGGATCACCTACGGCCAGGAGCAGTACTTC
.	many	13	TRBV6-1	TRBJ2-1	CASSAWGSDEQFF	TGTGCCAGCAGTGCGTGGGGCAGCGATGAGCAGTTCTTC
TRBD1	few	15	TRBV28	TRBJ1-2	CASRPTGTFRYGYTF	TGTGCCAGCAGGCCGACAGGGACCTTCCGCTATGGCTACACCTTC
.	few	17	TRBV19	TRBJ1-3	CASSVDSRGFSGNTIYF	TGTGCCAGTAGTGTGGACAGCCGGGGGTTCTCTGGAAACACCATATATTTT
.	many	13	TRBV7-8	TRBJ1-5	CASSFSSGQPQHF	TGTGCCAGCAGCTTTAGCTCTGGCCAGCCCCAGCATTTT
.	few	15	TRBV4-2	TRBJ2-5	CASSQGGQGKETQYF	TGTGCCAGCAGCCAAGGGGGGCAGGGGAAAGAGACCCAGTACTTC
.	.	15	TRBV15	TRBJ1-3	CATSQGRGAGNTIYF	TGTGCCACCAGCCAAGGACGGGGGGCTGGAAACACCATATATTTT
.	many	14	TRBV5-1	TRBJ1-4	CASSLGGGYEKLFF	TGCGCCAGCAGCTTGGGGGGGGGTTATGAAAAACTGTTTTTT
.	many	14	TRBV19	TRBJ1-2	CASSIYMGGLGYTF	TGTGCCAGTAGTATCTATATGGGGGGCCTTGGCTACACCTTC
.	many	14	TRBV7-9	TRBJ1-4	CASSSPAFNEKLFF	TGTGCCAGCAGCTCTCCAGCTTTTAATGAAAAACTGTTTTTT
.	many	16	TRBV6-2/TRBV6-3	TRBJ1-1	CASSYSSSDMNTEAFF	TGTGCCAGCAGTTACTCGAGTTCCGATATGAACACTGAAGCTTTCTTT
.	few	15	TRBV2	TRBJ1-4	CASSPSRQGPEKLFF	TGTGCCAGCAGCCCGTCCCGGCAGGGGCCTGAAAAACTGTTTTTT
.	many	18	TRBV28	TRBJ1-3	CASIIFQTQDISGNTIYF	TGTGCCAGCATCATTTTTCAAACACAGGACATCTCTGGAAACACCATATATTTT
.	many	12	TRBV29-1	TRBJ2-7	CSVEDGFYEQYF	TGCAGCGTTGAGGACGGGTTCTACGAGCAGTACTTC
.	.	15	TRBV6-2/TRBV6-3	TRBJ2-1	CASSYGRGRYNEQFF	TGTGCCAGCAGTTACGGTCGGGGGAGGTACAATGAGCAGTTCTTC
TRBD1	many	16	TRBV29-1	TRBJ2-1	CSVEDPDRASYNEQFF	TGCAGCGTTGAAGACCCCGACAGGGCTTCCTACAATGAGCAGTTCTTC
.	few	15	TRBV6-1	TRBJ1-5	CASSEGFGASQPQHF	TGTGCCAGCAGTGAAGGTTTTGGGGCAAGTCAGCCCCAGCATTTT
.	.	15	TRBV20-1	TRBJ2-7	CSALDRQNILYEQYF	TGCAGTGCTCTCGACAGACAAAATATTCTATACGAGCAGTACTTC
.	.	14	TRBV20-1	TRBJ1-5	CSAREVWGDQPQHF	TGCAGTGCTAGAGAGGTGTGGGGGGATCAGCCCCAGCATTTT
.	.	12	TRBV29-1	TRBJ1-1	CSVDGLGTEAFF	TGCAGCGTTGATGGGCTCGGCACTGAAGCTTTCTTT
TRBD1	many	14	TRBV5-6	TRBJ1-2	CASSFRWTGDGYTF	TGTGCCAGCAGCTTCAGATGGACAGGGGATGGCTACACCTTC
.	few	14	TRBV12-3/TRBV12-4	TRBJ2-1	CASSLSPRSDEQFF	TGTGCCAGCAGTCTATCCCCGCGGAGCGATGAGCAGTTCTTC